This TCR beta chain was found in a study of blood T cell repertoires in COVID-19. Study background: Acute and convalescent COVID-19 samples came from the United States, Italy and Spain.

Recruits, aged about 18 to 89 years, lived in 20 to 30 US areas. Methods used by the authors: How many nucleated cells were present was estimated from reference gene primer amplification. Sequenced by immunoSEQ multiplex PCR; TCRdb stores in-frame clones only, minus some. Clone size and V and J calls were adopted from that table, with D and trimming inferred from the DNA. There are 250,000 to 300,000 clones in the sample; more than 75% occur only once, and approximately 2% lies in the top ten. V dropped 3 bases and J dropped 8 bases, with 11 bases sitting between them. The CDR3 is 12 amino acids. Germline V CDR1 and CDR2: LGHDT, YNNKEL (reference sequence).

The TCR originated in a woman aged 55-70 years in a cohort exposed to, infected with or recovered from COVID-19 (not recorded which). The J gene is TRBJ2-7, the V gene TRBV3-1 (or the pseudogene TRBV3-2); maybe TRBD1 (6 bases). Sequencing input: PBMCs or T cells enriched from blood (not recorded which). The CDR3 DNA reads as TGTGCCAGCAGCCAGACAGGTGTTCAGCAGTACTTC. Its protein product is CASSQTGVQQYF.